The rows below give T cell receptor beta chains drawn from one sample of a study of regulatory T cells in long-lasting Graves disease. TCRdb independently ran MiXCR on the multiplex PCR reads; one entry per CDR3 protein. The sample includes about 310,000 distinct CDR3 sequences, about a sixth of them seen just once. The sample here was peripheral blood mononuclear cells (PBMCs), taken at new diagnosis, from a patient treated with antithyroid drugs. The source of these receptors is a female donor with Graves disease. The CDR3 runs from the conserved cysteine through the conserved F or W. D genes are given only for firm matches. Size is omitted from some rows. Given values are once, few, many or a class for expanded clones.

j_gene	abundance	v_gene	d_gene	CDR3nt	CDR3aa
TRBJ2-7	many	TRBV12-3/TRBV12-4	NA	TGTGCCAGCAGTTTGGTGGATTCCGGCGAGCAGTACTTC	CASSLVDSGEQYF
TRBJ2-7	many	TRBV20-1	TRBD2	TGCAGTGCGGCGGGAGCCTACGAGCAGTACTTC	CSAAGAYEQYF
TRBJ2-1	many	TRBV28	NA	TGTGCCAGCAGTTTAAGCGGAGGACGGTCGTACAATGAGCAGTTCTTC	CASSLSGGRSYNEQFF
TRBJ2-6	NA	TRBV7-9	TRBD2	TGTGCCAGCAGCCTATGGACTAGTCCCGGGGCCAACGTCCTGACTTTC	CASSLWTSPGANVLTF
TRBJ1-1	many	TRBV5-1	NA	TGTGCCAGCAGCCCTCCATTCCGGGACACTGAAGCTTTCTTT	CASSPPFRDTEAFF
TRBJ2-6	few	TRBV6-4	NA	TGTGCCAGCAAAGAATCTGGGGCCAACGTCCTGACTTTC	CASKESGANVLTF
TRBJ2-7	NA	TRBV6-1	TRBD1	TGTGCCAGCACCCGCGCCGGGACAGGGGGCCGCGAGCAGTACTTC	CASTRAGTGGREQYF
TRBJ2-1	many	TRBV28	TRBD2	TGTGCCAGCACTCTTGTCCCCGGGAGGGCCCTCAATGAGCAGTTCTTC	CASTLVPGRALNEQFF
TRBJ1-1	NA	TRBV20-1	NA	TGCAGTGCTAGACAGGGCACTGAAGCTTTCTTT	CSARQGTEAFF
TRBJ2-3	few	TRBV18	NA	TGTGCCAGCTCACCAAGCCAGGGGGGCCTGGTTGGGCAGTATTTT	CASSPSQGGLVGQYF
TRBJ2-3	many	TRBV28	NA	TGTGCCAGCAGCTCAAACGGAGGCACAGATACGCAGTATTTT	CASSSNGGTDTQYF
TRBJ2-1	NA	TRBV27	TRBD2	TGTGCCAGCAGACCTGGACTAGCAAAGCGACTGAACAATGAGCAGTTCTTC	CASRPGLAKRLNNEQFF
TRBJ1-2	few	TRBV29-1	NA	TGCAGCGCCCTTCTCCGACAGGCCGCCCCTAACTATGGCTACACCTTC	CSALLRQAAPNYGYTF
TRBJ2-5	many	TRBV3-1	TRBD2	TGTGCCAGCAGCCAAGATGTCGCGGGAGGGCGAGAGACCCAGTACTTC	CASSQDVAGGRETQYF
TRBJ2-1	many	TRBV4-1	NA	TGCGCCAGCAGCCACCGCGATGAGCAGTTCTTC	CASSHRDEQFF
TRBJ1-5	many	TRBV2	TRBD1	TGTGCCACCCGGGACAGTAGCAATCAGCCCCAGCATTTT	CATRDSSNQPQHF
TRBJ1-2	few	TRBV5-1	NA	TGCGCCAGCAGCTTGGAGCCAGGGCATGGCTACACCTTC	CASSLEPGHGYTF